These 26 T cell receptor beta chains originate from one sample sequenced in a study of blood T cell repertoires in COVID-19 (dated by TCRdb to the early 2020s). The library came from the immunoSEQ multiplex PCR assay. In its TCRdb copy, this immuneACCESS table keeps in-frame sequences only and misses some clones. Where compared with another copy, unresolved V genes explain less than half of these, and the others have no known cause. The sample table records fewer than 80,000 clones; almost 90% of these occur just once. The ten most abundant clones make up about 21% of the sample. Material: peripheral blood. The receptors were sampled from a woman aged 45-60 years with active or convalescent COVID-19.

V and J are TRBV7-9 and TRBJ2-1; a possible D gene is TRBD1 (5 bases). Deletions cut 2 bases from V and 2 bases from J, with 16 bases between. The CDR3 loop spans 17 amino acids. Germline V CDR1 and CDR2: SEHNR, FQNEAQ (reference sequence). In DNA form, the CDR3 reads TGTGCCAGCAGCTTACCCCAGGGAAGGTCCCCCTACAATGAGCAGTTCTTC. Amino acid sequence: CASSLPQGRSPYNEQFF.

The chain has TRBV2 and TRBJ2-4, with 7 positions matching TRBD1. This CDR3 region has 15 residues. Trimming took 7 bases from V and 3 from J; bases not matched to a gene: 9. Germline-derived CDR1 and CDR2 are SNHLY and FYNNEI. CDR3: CASMGQIYDKNIQYF. In DNA form, the CDR3 reads TGTGCCAGCATGGGACAGATCTATGACAAAAACATTCAGTACTTC.

The chain has TRBV5-1 and TRBJ1-4; a possible D gene is TRBD1 (6 bases). The CDR3 has 14 residues. The V gene's germline CDR1 is SGHRS and CDR2 YFSETQ. V was pared by 3 bases and J by 1 base, with 7 bases between. CDR3 residues: CASSSTGTNEKLFF. The CDR3 coding sequence is TGCGCCAGCAGCTCGACAGGAACTAATGAAAAACTGTTTTTT.

This chain joins TRBV19 and TRBJ2-1; D unclear. Germline values: CDR1 LNHDA, CDR2 SQIVND (reference sequence). The CDR3 contains 13 residues. Trimming pared 0 bases from V and 9 bases from J, leaving 9 bases between. CDR3 amino acids: CASSIDTSSEQFF. The CDR3 DNA sequence: TGTGCCAGTAGTATAGATACCTCCAGTGAGCAGTTCTTC.

The chain joins TRBV12-2 to TRBJ2-1; TRBD1, the table's D call, was not compared with the DNA. TRBV12-2 is an annotated pseudogene. This CDR3 has 16 amino acids. The CDR3 protein is CASRGEQGCPYNEQFF. CDR3 nucleotide sequence: TGTGCAAGTCGCGGAGAACAGGGTTGCCCCTACAATGAGCAGTTCTTC.

This clone was picked up a small number of times. Written as DNA, the CDR3 is TGTGCCTCAGGGCCCGCCTACGAGCAGTACTTC. Residues: CASGPAYEQYF. The chain employs TRBV3-1 (or the pseudogene TRBV3-2) and TRBJ2-7; TRBD1 is a possible D gene (5 bases). Germline CDR1 and CDR2: LGHDT and YNNKEL (reference sequence). V gave up 11 bases and J gave up 2 bases, with 10 bases separating them. This CDR3 comprises 11 residues.

The chain recombines TRBV27 with TRBJ1-3; TRBD1 is a possible D gene (5 bases). The CDR3 runs to 16 residues. The V end lost 5 bases, the J end lost 4 bases, and 18 bases lay between the germline ends. Per the germline V gene, CDR1 is MNHEY and CDR2 is SMNVEV (reference sequence). CDR3 sequence (DNA): TGTGCCAGCAGTACCGCACAGGAATGGGGAGGAAACACCATATATTTT. The encoded protein is CASSTAQEWGGNTIYF.

The chain joins TRBV27 to TRBJ1-3; tentatively, D is TRBD1 (5 bases). CDR1 is MNHEY, CDR2 SMNVEV, per germline (reference sequence). V was trimmed by 2 bases and J by 2 bases, leaving 10 bases between them. This CDR3 has 15 residues. CDR3 region: CASSLSRAPGNTIYF. CDR3 nucleotides: TGTGCCAGCAGTTTAAGCAGGGCTCCTGGAAACACCATATATTTT.

This sequence joins TRBV3-1 (or the pseudogene TRBV3-2) and TRBJ1-4, with 7 bases identical to TRBD1. The germline V gene has CDR1 LGHDT and CDR2 YNNKEL (reference sequence). CDR3 length: 13 residues. Trimming took 0 bases from V and 8 from J; bases not matched to a gene: 0. The DNA of the CDR3 is TGTGCCAGCAGCCAAGAGGGACAGGAAAAACTGTTTTTT. Amino acids: CASSQEGQEKLFF.

The J gene is TRBJ2-1, the V gene TRBV5-1, with 11 bases that match TRBD2. This CDR3 has 14 amino acids. Trimming took 0 bases from V and 9 from J; bases not matched to a gene: 2. Germline CDR1 SGHRS, CDR2 YFSETQ. Here the CDR3 DNA reads TGCGCCAGCAGCTTGGAACTAGCGGGAGCTGAGCAGTTCTTC. Residues: CASSLELAGAEQFF.

The rearrangement links TRBV14 to TRBJ1-2; D unclear. V was shortened by 2 bases and J by 1 base, with 5 bases between the two germline ends. This CDR3 has 13 amino acids. Germline V gives CDR1 SGHDN, CDR2 FVKESK. The DNA of the CDR3 is TGTGCCAGCAGCCAACAGCGTAACTATGGCTACACCTTC. Encoded protein: CASSQQRNYGYTF.

This chain connects TRBV3-1 (or the pseudogene TRBV3-2) to TRBJ1-2, with D possibly TRBD1 on 5 matching bases. The CDR3 totals 14 residues. Trimming removed 2 bases from V and 3 bases from J, with 10 bases in between. Germline-derived CDR1 and CDR2 are LGHDT and YNNKEL (reference sequence). The CDR3 coding sequence is TGTGCCAGCAGCCAACAGGGATCGGACTATGGCTACACCTTC. Its protein product is CASSQQGSDYGYTF.

The chain recombines TRBV7-8 with TRBJ1-5; D is undetermined. There are 15 residues in the CDR3. The germline V gene encodes CDR1 SGHVS and CDR2 FQNEAQ. The V and J ends lost 2 bases and 4 bases respectively, with 12 bases between them. Here the CDR3 reads CASSLKLRENQPQHF. CDR3 sequence (DNA): TGTGCCAGCAGCTTAAAGTTAAGAGAAAATCAGCCCCAGCATTTT.

V usage is TRBV2 and J usage is TRBJ1-6, with TRBD1 identical over 9 bases. V shed 8 bases, J shed 4 bases, and the junction held 3 bases outside the gene matches. The CDR3 totals 14 residues. Looked up from germline, CDR1 is SNHLY and CDR2 is FYNNEI. The DNA of the CDR3 is TGTGCCAGCGGGGGGACAGGGTATAATTCACCCCTCCACTTT. This encodes CASGGTGYNSPLHF.

This clone was observed once. J is TRBJ2-5 and V is TRBV14; 7 bases fit TRBD2. Germline lookup yields CDR1 SGHDN and CDR2 FVKESK. After removal of 1 base from V and 4 bases from J, the junction contained 6 bases not matched to a gene. This CDR3 contains 15 residues. Here the CDR3 reads CASSQGREPRETQYF. Here the CDR3 DNA reads TGTGCCAGCAGCCAAGGGCGGGAGCCTAGAGAGACCCAGTACTTC.

The chain joins TRBV5-1 to TRBJ2-5; D may be TRBD2 (5 bases). The CDR3 totals 14 residues. V lost 0 bases, J lost 1 base, and 7 bases lay in between. The germline V gene encodes CDR1 SGHRS and CDR2 YFSETQ. CDR3 nucleotides: TGCGCCAGCAGCTTGGCTAGCCTCCAAGAGACCCAGTACTTC. Translated: CASSLASLQETQYF.

J is TRBJ2-3 and V is TRBV30, with TRBD2 matching over 11 bases. V shed 5 bases, J shed 3 bases, and the junction held 1 base outside the gene matches. Germline V gene sequence: CDR1 GTSNPN, CDR2 SVGIG (reference sequence). This CDR3 contains 13 residues. CDR3 bases: TGTGCCTGGGCTAGCGGGGGGACAGATACGCAGTATTTT. As protein: CAWASGGTDTQYF.

The chain uses TRBV2 and TRBJ2-2, with D possibly matching TRBD2 (5 bases). CDR3 size: 14 residues. Germline assignment: CDR1 SNHLY and CDR2 FYNNEI. The ends were cut back, 3 bases at V and 7 bases at J, with 12 bases in the middle. Here the CDR3 reads CASSELAMNGELFF. The CDR3 DNA follows: TGTGCCAGCAGTGAGTTAGCGATGAACGGGGAGCTGTTTTTT. Using reference TRBV2 and TRBJ2-2 for the parts outside the CDR3, the full variable domain is EPEVTQTPSHQVTQMGQEVILRCVPISNHLYFYWYRQILGQKVEFLVSFYNNEISEKSEIFDDQFSVERPDGSNFTLKIRSTKLEDSAMYFCASSELAMNGELFFGEGSRLTVL.

This clone was detected a few times. This sequence joins TRBV5-4 and TRBJ2-5; 10 bases line up with TRBD2. The ends lost 4 bases at V and 6 bases at J; junction bases unmatched: 6. Germline V lookup: CDR1 SGHNT, CDR2 YYREEE (reference sequence). This CDR3 region has 14 residues. CDR3 coding DNA: TGTGCCAGCAGCCCCGCTAGCGGGAGAAAGACCCAGTACTTC. As protein: CASSPASGRKTQYF.

Judged by abundance, this clone is medium-sized. A read error may account for a junction end that differs from germline. V and J are TRBV7-7 and TRBJ2-5, with a tentative D call TRBD1 (6 bases). Germline V CDR1 and CDR2: SSHAT, FNYEAQ (reference sequence). The CDR3 sequence is 16 residues long. The CDR3 sequence: CASSLWPGQIQETQYF. As DNA, the CDR3 is TGTGCTAGCAGCTTATGGCCAGGACAGATACAAGAGACCCAGTACTTC.

The CDR3 region has the DNA TGTGCCAGCAGGGCGACAGGGGTCGGCTACACCTTC. Its translation is CASRATGVGYTF. This sequence joins TRBV12-3 or TRBV12-4 and TRBJ1-2; TRBD1 matches at 8 bases. J gave up 8 bases and V 6 bases, and 5 bases lay outside the gene matches. The CDR3 covers 12 residues.

The V and J genes are TRBV30 and TRBJ1-5; 9 positions match TRBD1. Germline loops: CDR1 GTSNPN, CDR2 SVGIG (reference sequence). Germline trimming cut 4 bases from V and 9 bases from J; bases unmatched to any gene: 10. The CDR3 is 14 residues long. CDR3 DNA sequence: TGTGCCTGGACGGGGGGGACAGGGAACATGCCCCAGCATTTT. It specifies CAWTGGTGNMPQHF. Full variable domain (rest looked up from reference TRBV30 and TRBJ1-5): SQTIHQWPATLVQPVGSPLSLECTVEGTSNPNLYWYRQAAGRGLQLLFYSVGIGQISSEVPQNLSASRPQDRQFILSSKKLLLSDSGFYLCAWTGGTGNMPQHFGDGTRLSIL.

CDR3 bases: TGTGCCAGCAGCTCGTGGGACAGGGAAAACTACAATGAGCAGTTCTTC. Protein sequence: CASSSWDRENYNEQFF. V and J are TRBV13 and TRBJ2-1; TRBD1 aligns across 9 bases. Germline lookup yields CDR1 PRHDT and CDR2 FYEKMQ (reference sequence). V lost 4 bases, J lost 3 bases, and 7 bases stayed unmatched. The CDR3 is made up of 16 amino acids.

The V gene is TRBV12-3 or TRBV12-4, the J gene TRBJ1-5; D gene uncertain. This CDR3 has 12 amino acids. The V end was cut by 3 bases, the J end by 8 bases, with 8 bases between. CDR3 region: CASSFIVEPQHF. The CDR3, as DNA: TGTGCCAGCAGTTTTATTGTTGAGCCCCAGCATTTT.

This rearrangement joins TRBV28 to TRBJ1-1, with TRBD1 as a possible D gene (6 bases). V was trimmed by 4 bases and J by 6 bases, leaving 15 bases between them. The germline CDR1 and CDR2 sequences are MDHEN and SYDVKM. The CDR3 runs 14 residues. The CDR3 loop reads CASSYGQILAEAFF. The DNA of the CDR3 is TGTGCCAGCAGTTACGGACAGATTTTGGCTGAAGCTTTCTTT.

This clone turned up a few times. This chain connects TRBV7-8 to TRBJ2-2, with D possibly matching TRBD2 (6 bases). This CDR3 contains 15 residues. Germline values: CDR1 SGHVS, CDR2 FQNEAQ. V lost 5 bases, J lost 0 bases, and 10 bases lay in between. The CDR3 DNA is TGTGCCAGCAGCCCCGGGACTGCGAACACCGGGGAGCTGTTTTTT. This translates into CASSPGTANTGELFF. Filled out from reference TRBV7-8 and TRBJ2-2, the complete variable domain reads GAGVSQSPRYKVAKRGQDVALRCDPISGHVSLFWYQQALGQGPEFLTYFQNEAQLDKSGLPSDRFFAERPEGSVSTLKIQRTQQEDSAVYLCASSPGTANTGELFFGEGSRLTVL.